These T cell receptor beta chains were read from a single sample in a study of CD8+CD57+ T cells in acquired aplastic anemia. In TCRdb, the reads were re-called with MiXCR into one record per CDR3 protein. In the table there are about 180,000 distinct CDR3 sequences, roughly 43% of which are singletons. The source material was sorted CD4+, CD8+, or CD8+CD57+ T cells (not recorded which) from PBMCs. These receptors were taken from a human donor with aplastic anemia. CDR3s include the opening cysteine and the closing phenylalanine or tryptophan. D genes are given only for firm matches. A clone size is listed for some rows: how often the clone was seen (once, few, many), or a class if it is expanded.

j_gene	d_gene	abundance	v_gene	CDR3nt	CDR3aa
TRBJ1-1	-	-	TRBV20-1	TGCAGTGCTAGACCTTTAGGGACAAGTCGCACTGAAGCTTTCTTT	CSARPLGTSRTEAFF
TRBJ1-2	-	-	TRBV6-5	TGTGCCAGCAGTTACTCCGGGACCCGCTATGGCTACACCTTC	CASSYSGTRYGYTF
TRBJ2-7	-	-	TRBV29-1	TGCAGCGCCGAGGACAGCTACGAGCAGTACTTC	CSAEDSYEQYF
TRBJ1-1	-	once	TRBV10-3	TGTGCCATGGGGGAGGGAATGAACACTGAAGCTTTCTTT	CAMGEGMNTEAFF
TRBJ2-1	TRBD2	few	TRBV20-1	TGCAGTGCTAGGTCACTAGCGGGTCCCTCCTACAATGAGCAGTTCTTC	CSARSLAGPSYNEQFF
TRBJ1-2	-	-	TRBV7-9	TGCGCCAGCAGCCCACCGCTCGGCGGCTGCACCTTC	CASSPPLGGCTF
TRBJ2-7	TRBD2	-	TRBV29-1	TGCAGCGTGGAAGACCCGGGACTAGCCTACGAGCAGTACTTC	CSVEDPGLAYEQYF
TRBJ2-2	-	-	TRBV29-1	TGCAGCGTTGGAGCGGGCCTGACCGGGGAGCTGTTTTTT	CSVGAGLTGELFF
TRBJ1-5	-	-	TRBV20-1	TGCAGTGCCTTCGGGAGCAATCAGCCCCAGCATTTT	CSAFGSNQPQHF
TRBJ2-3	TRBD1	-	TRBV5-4	TGTGCCAGCAGCTTGGGAACCCAGGGGGACACGCAGTATTTT	CASSLGTQGDTQYF
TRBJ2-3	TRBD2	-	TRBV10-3	TGTGCCACGAAAGCGGGGCTAGCGGGGGGTCCTAGGACAGATACGCAGTATTTT	CATKAGLAGGPRTDTQYF
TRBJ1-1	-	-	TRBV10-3	TGTGCCATCAGTGATGGCGGCAGGGCAGGGAACACTGAAGCTTTCTTT	CAISDGGRAGNTEAFF
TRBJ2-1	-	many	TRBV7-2	TGTGCCAGCAGCGCCCGGGGACTGCCATACAATGAGCAGTTCTTC	CASSARGLPYNEQFF
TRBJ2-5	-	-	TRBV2	TGTGCCAGCAGTGACCGGGGGGCATGGGAGACCCAGTACTTC	CASSDRGAWETQYF
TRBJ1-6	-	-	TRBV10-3	TGTGCCACAGAAGACCGTCTCTATAATTCACCCCTCCACTTT	CATEDRLYNSPLHF
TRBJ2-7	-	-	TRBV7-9	TGTGCCAGCAGCTCTAAAGCCTACGAGCAGTACTTC	CASSSKAYEQYF
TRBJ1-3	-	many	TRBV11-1	TGTGCCAGCAGCTTTCGGGGGCCGAGCTCTGGAAACACCATATATTTT	CASSFRGPSSGNTIYF
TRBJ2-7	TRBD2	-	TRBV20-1	TGCAGTGCTAGAGGTCAAGCGGGAGGTAACGAGCAGTACTTC	CSARGQAGGNEQYF
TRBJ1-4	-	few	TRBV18	TGTGCCAGCTCACCTACACTGAATGAAAAACTGTTTTTT	CASSPTLNEKLFF
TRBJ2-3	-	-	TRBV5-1	TGCGCCAGCAGCTCAGGAGGACGCACAGATACGCAGTATTTT	CASSSGGRTDTQYF
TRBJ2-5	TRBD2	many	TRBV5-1	TGCGCCAGCAGCTTTGGCCAGCGGGGCATCCAAGAGACCCAGTACTTC	CASSFGQRGIQETQYF
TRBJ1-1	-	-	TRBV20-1	TGCAGTGCTAGTGGACAAGCTCGGGGGAACACTGAAGCTTTCTTT	CSASGQARGNTEAFF
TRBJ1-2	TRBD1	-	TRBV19	TGTGCCAGTAGTGCGGGGACAGTTCCTGGGGGCTACACCTTC	CASSAGTVPGGYTF
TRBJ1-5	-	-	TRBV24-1	TGTGCCACCAGTGATCGGGGGCGAGGCAATCAGCCCCAGCATTTT	CATSDRGRGNQPQHF
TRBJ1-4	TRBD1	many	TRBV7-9	TGTGCCAGCAGCCTCGCCGGGACAGATAATGAAAAACTGTTTTTT	CASSLAGTDNEKLFF
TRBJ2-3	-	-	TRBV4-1	TGCGCCAGCAGCCAGCCCGGGACTGCGACAGATACGCAGTATTTT	CASSQPGTATDTQYF
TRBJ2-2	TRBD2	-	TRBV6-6	TGTGCCAGCAGTTACTCGGGGGGGGTGAACACCGGGGAGCTGTTTTTT	CASSYSGGVNTGELFF
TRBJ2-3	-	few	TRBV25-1	TGTGCCAGCAGTGAAGATCTTTGGGGAAGCACAGATACGCAGTATTTT	CASSEDLWGSTDTQYF
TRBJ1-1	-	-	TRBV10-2	TGCGCCAGCAGCTCGCAGAAGAACACTGAAGCTTTCTTT	CASSSQKNTEAFF
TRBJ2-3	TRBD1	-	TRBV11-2	TGTGCCAGCAGCTCTAGACCGGGACAGGGGATTAGCACAGATACGCAGTATTTT	CASSSRPGQGISTDTQYF
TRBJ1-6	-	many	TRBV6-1	TGTGCCAGCAGACTTCAGTATTCCTCAATAAATTCACCCCTCCACTTT	CASRLQYSSINSPLHF
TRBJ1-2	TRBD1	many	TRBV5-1	TGCGCCAGCAGCTTGGTGACAGGGGAGGGTGGCTACACCTTC	CASSLVTGEGGYTF
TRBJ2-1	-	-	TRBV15	TGTGCCACCAGCAGAGATTTACACAATGAGCAGTTCTTC	CATSRDLHNEQFF
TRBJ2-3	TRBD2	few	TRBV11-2	TGTGCCAGCAGCTTAGGAGGACTAGCGGGAGGGACAGATACGCAGTATTTT	CASSLGGLAGGTDTQYF
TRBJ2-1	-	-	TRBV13	TGTGCCAGCAGCTCCCTCGGAGTGGCGGGAAGCTCCTACAATGAGCAGTTCTTC	CASSSLGVAGSSYNEQFF
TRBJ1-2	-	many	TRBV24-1	TGTGCCACCAGTGAGGCCGGGGGCGGTGAAGATGGCTACACCTTC	CATSEAGGGEDGYTF
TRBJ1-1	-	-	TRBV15	TGTGCCACGGCCTGGGGTTTTGGTGAAGCTTTCTTT	CATAWGFGEAFF
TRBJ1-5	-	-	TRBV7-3	TGTGCCAGCAGCGTCCAGGGTGGCCAGCCCCAGCATTTT	CASSVQGGQPQHF
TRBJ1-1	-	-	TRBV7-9	TGTGCCAGCAGCGAGCTGAACACTGAAGCTTTCTTT	CASSELNTEAFF
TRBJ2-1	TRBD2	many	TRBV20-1	TGCAGTGCTAGAGGGACTAGCGGGGTGAAGAATGAGCAGTTCTTC	CSARGTSGVKNEQFF
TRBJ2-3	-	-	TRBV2	TGTGCCAGCACCCAGGCGGGGCAGCTTGGAGATACGCAGTATTTT	CASTQAGQLGDTQYF
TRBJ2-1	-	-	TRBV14	TGTGCCAGCAGCCCAATTAAGTGGGGGCGTTGGCTCTACAATGAGCAGTTCTTC	CASSPIKWGRWLYNEQFF
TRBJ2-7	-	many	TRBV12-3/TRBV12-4	TGTGCCAGCAGCCCAACAGGGAGCGGCTCCTACGAGCAGTACTTC	CASSPTGSGSYEQYF
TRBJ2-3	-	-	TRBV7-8	TGTGCCAGCAGCTTATCCCCTGGACTTACCACAGATACGCAGTATTTT	CASSLSPGLTTDTQYF
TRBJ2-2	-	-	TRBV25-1	TGTGCCAGCAGTGAATTTGAGGATTTGAACACCGGGGAGCTGTTTTTT	CASSEFEDLNTGELFF